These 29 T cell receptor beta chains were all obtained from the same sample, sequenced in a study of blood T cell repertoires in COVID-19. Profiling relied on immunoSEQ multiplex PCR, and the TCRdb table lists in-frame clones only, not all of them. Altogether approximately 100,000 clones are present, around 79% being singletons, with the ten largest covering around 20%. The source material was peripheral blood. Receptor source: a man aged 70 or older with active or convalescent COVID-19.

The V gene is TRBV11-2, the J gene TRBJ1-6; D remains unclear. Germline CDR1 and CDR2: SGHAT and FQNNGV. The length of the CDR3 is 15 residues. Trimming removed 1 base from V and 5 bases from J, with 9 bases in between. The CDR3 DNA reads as TGTGCCAGCAGCTTAGTGGCAGGAAATAATTCACCCCTCCACTTT. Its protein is CASSLVAGNNSPLHF.

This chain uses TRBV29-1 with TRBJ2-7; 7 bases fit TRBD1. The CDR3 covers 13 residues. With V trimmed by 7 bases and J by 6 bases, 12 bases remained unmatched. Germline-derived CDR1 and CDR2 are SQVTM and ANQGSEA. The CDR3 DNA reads TGCAGCGCTCGCAGGGGGAAGGAACTCGAGCAGTACTTC. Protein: CSARRGKELEQYF.

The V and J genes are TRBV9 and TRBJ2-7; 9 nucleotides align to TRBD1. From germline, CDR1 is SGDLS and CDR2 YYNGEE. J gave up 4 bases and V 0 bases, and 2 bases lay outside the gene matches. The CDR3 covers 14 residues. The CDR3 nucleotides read TGTGCCAGCAGCGTAGACGGGACAGGGTACGAGCAGTACTTC. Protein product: CASSVDGTGYEQYF.

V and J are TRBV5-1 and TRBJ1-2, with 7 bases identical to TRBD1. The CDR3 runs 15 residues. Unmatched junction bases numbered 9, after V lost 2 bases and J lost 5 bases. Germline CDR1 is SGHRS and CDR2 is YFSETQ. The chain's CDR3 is CASSFTGTEIYGYTF. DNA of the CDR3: TGCGCCAGCAGCTTCACCGGGACAGAGATTTATGGCTACACCTTC. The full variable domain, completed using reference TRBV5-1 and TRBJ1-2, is KAGVTQTPRYLIKTRGQQVTLSCSPISGHRSVSWYQQTPGQGLQFLFEYFSETQRNKGNFPGRFSGRQFSNSRSEMNVSTLELGDSALYLCASSFTGTEIYGYTFGSGTRLTVV.

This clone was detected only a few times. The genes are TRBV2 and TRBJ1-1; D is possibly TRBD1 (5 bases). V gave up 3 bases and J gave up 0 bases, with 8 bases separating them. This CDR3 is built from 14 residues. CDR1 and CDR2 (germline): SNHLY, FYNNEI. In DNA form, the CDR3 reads TGTGCCAGCAGTGAGGGACTTATGAACACTGAAGCTTTCTTT. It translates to CASSEGLMNTEAFF.

The CDR3 sequence: CASIPLGFTTGNTIYF. In DNA form, the CDR3 reads TGTGCCAGTATACCCCTGGGCTTTACCACTGGAAACACCATATATTTT. This chain uses TRBV19 with TRBJ1-3; D is unresolved. There are 16 residues in the CDR3. The germline V and J ends were trimmed by 7 bases and 2 bases, with 18 bases remaining between them. The V gene's germline CDR1 is LNHDA and CDR2 SQIVND (reference sequence).

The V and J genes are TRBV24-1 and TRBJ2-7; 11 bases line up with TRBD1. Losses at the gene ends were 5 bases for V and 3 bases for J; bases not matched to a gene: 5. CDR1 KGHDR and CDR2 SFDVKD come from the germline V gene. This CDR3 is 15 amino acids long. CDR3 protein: CATSATGTGGYEQYF. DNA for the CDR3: TGTGCCACCAGTGCTACAGGGACAGGGGGCTACGAGCAGTACTTC.

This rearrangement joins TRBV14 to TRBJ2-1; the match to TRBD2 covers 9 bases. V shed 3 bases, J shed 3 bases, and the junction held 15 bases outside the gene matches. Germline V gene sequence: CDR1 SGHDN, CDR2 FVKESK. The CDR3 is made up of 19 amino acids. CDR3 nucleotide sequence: TGTGCCAGCAGCCAGGGATTAGGGGACCTAGCGGGGTTCTACAATGAGCAGTTCTTC. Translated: CASSQGLGDLAGFYNEQFF. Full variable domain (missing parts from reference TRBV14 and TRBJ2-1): EAGVTQFPSHSVIEKGQTVTLRCDPISGHDNLYWYRRVMGKEIKFLLHFVKESKQDESGMPNNRFLAERTGGTYSTLKVQPAELEDSGVYFCASSQGLGDLAGFYNEQFFGPGTRLTVL.

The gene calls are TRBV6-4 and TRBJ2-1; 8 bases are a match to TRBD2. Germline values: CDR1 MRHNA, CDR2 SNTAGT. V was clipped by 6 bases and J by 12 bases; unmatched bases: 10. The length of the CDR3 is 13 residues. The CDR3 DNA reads TGTGCCAGCAGCCCAACCGGGAGGGAGGCGCAGTTCTTC. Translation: CASSPTGREAQFF.

The CDR3 here is CASSEVARGQYSPLHF. For the CDR3, the DNA is TGTGCCAGCAGTGAAGTTGCAAGGGGCCAGTATTCACCCCTCCACTTT. The chain uses TRBV6-1 and TRBJ1-6, with D perhaps matching TRBD1 (5 bases). Trimming removed 1 base at V and 8 bases at J, with 15 bases between. Germline V gene sequence: CDR1 MNHNS, CDR2 SASEGT. The CDR3 length is 16 residues.

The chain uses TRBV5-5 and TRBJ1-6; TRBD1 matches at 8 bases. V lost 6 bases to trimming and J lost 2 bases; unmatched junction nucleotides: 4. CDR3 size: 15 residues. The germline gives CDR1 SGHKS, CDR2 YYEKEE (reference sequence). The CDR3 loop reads CASTFRGPYNSPLHF. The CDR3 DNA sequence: TGTGCCAGCACCTTCAGGGGGCCCTATAATTCACCCCTCCACTTT.

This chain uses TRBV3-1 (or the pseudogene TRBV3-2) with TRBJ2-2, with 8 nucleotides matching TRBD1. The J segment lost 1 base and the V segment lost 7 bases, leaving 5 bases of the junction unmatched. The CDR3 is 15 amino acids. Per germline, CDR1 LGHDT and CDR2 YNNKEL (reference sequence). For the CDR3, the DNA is TGTGCCAGCACCCACGGGACAGGGAACACCGGGGAGCTGTTTTTT. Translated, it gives CASTHGTGNTGELFF.

CDR3 DNA: TGTGCCAGCAGCTTAGATCATGGGGGGAGCAATCAGCCCCAGCATTTT. It is translated as CASSLDHGGSNQPQHF. The V call is TRBV11-2, the J call TRBJ1-5; D might be TRBD1 (5 bases). The ends were cut back, 0 bases at V and 1 base at J, with 10 bases in the middle. Germline CDR1 reads SGHAT; CDR2 reads FQNNGV. The CDR3 runs to 16 residues.

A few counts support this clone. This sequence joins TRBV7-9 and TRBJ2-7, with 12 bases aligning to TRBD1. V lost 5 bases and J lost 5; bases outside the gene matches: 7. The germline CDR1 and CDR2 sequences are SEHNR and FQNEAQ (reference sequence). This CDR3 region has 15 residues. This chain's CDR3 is CASSPPGTGGDEQYF. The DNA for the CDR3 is TGTGCCAGCAGCCCCCCCGGGACAGGGGGCGACGAGCAGTACTTC.

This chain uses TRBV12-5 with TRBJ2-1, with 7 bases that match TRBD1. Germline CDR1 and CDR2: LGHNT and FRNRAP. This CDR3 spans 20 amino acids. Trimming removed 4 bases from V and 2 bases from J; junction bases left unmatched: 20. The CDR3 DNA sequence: TGTGCTAGTGGTTCGACTGGATTTAGACAGGGACAGTCAACCTACAATGAGCAGTTCTTC. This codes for CASGSTGFRQGQSTYNEQFF.

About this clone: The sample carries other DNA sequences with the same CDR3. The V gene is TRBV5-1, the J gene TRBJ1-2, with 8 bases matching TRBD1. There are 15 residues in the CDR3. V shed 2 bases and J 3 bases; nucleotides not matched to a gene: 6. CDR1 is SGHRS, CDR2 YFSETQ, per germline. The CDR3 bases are TGCGCCAGCAGCTTAGGACAGGGAAGGGACTATGGCTACACCTTC. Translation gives CASSLGQGRDYGYTF. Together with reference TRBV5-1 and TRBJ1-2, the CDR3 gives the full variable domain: KAGVTQTPRYLIKTRGQQVTLSCSPISGHRSVSWYQQTPGQGLQFLFEYFSETQRNKGNFPGRFSGRQFSNSRSEMNVSTLELGDSALYLCASSLGQGRDYGYTFGSGTRLTVV.

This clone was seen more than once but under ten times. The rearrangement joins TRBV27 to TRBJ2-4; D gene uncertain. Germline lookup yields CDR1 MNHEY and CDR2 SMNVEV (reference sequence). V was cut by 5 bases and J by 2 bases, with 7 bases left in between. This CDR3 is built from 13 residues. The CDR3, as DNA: TGTGCCAGCAGTGAGATCACCAAAAACATTCAGTACTTC. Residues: CASSEITKNIQYF.

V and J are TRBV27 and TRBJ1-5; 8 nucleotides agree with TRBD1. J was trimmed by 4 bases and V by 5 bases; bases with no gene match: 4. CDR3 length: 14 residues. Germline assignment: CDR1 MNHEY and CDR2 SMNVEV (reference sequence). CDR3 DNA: TGTGCCAGCAGTCACCGGGACAGGAATCAGCCCCAGCATTTT. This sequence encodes CASSHRDRNQPQHF.

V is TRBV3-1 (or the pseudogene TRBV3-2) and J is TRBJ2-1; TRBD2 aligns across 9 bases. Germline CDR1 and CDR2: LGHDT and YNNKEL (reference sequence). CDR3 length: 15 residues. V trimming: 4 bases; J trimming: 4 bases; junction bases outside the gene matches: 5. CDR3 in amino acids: CASSPPSGAYNEQFF. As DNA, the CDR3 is TGTGCCAGCAGCCCACCTAGCGGGGCTTACAATGAGCAGTTCTTC.

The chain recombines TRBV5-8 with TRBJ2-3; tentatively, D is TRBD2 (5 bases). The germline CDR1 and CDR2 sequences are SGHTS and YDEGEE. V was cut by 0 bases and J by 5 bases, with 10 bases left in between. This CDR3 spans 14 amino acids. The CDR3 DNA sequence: TGTGCCAGCAGCTTGGAGGCGGCGGGAGATACGCAGTATTTT. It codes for CASSLEAAGDTQYF.

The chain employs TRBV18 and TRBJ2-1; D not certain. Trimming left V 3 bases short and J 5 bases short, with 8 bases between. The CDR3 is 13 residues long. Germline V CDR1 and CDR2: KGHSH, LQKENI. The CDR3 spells CASSPSTNNEQFF. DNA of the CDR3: TGTGCCAGCTCACCTTCGACAAACAATGAGCAGTTCTTC.

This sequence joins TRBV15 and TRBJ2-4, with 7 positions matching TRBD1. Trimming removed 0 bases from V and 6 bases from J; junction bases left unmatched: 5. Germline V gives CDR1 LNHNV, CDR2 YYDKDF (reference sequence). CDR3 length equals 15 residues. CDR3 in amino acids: CATSRDRTGTNIQYF. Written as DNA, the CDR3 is TGTGCCACCAGCAGAGACCGGACAGGCACAAACATTCAGTACTTC.

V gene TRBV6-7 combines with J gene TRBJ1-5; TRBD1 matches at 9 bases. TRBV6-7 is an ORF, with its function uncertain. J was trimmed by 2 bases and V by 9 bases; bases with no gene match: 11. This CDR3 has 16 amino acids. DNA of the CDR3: TGTGCCAGACACACTGGACAGGGGTTGCGCAATCAGCCCCAGCATTTT. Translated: CARHTGQGLRNQPQHF.

CDR3 amino acids: CASLPGTRVDEQFF. In DNA, the CDR3 is TGTGCCAGCCTGCCCGGGACAAGGGTCGATGAGCAGTTCTTC. J is TRBJ2-1 and V is TRBV18; weak D call: TRBD1 (6 bases). V gave up 8 bases and J gave up 8 bases, with 19 bases separating them. The CDR3 consists of 14 residues. Germline V gives CDR1 KGHSH, CDR2 LQKENI.

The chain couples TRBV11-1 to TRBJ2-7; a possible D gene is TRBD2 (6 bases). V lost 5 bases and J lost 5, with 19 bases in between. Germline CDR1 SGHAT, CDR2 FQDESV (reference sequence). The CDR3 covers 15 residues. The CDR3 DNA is TGTGCCAGCAGCGTTGGGACTCCTGCGATGAACGAGCAGTACTTC. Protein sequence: CASSVGTPAMNEQYF.

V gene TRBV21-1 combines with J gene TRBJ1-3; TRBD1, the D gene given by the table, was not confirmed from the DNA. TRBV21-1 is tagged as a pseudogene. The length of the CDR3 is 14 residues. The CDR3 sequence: CASGDKPRGNTIYF. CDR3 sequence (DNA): TGTGCCAGCGGCGACAAACCGAGAGGAAACACCATATATTTT.

The CDR3 reads CASSLNSRTGMWNTEAFF. The DNA of the CDR3 is TGCGCCAGCAGCTTGAATTCCCGGACAGGGATGTGGAACACTGAAGCTTTCTTT. The J gene is TRBJ1-1, the V gene TRBV5-1; 8 bases agree with TRBD1. The germline CDR1 and CDR2 sequences are SGHRS and YFSETQ. V trimming: 1 base; J trimming: 1 base; junction bases outside the gene matches: 12. The CDR3 runs to 18 residues.

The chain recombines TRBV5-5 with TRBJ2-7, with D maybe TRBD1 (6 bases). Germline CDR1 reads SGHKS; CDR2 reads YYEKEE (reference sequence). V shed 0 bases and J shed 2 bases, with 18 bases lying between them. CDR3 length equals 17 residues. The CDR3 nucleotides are TGTGCCAGCAGCTTGGACCCGTTGGGGGCCTGGGCCTACGAGCAGTACTTC. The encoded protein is CASSLDPLGAWAYEQYF.

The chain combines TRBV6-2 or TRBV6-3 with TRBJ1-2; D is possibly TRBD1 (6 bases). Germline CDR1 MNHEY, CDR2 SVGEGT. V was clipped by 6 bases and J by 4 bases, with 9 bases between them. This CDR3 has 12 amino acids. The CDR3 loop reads CASSLDSYGYTF. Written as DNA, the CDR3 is TGTGCCAGCAGCCTGGACAGCTATGGCTACACCTTC.